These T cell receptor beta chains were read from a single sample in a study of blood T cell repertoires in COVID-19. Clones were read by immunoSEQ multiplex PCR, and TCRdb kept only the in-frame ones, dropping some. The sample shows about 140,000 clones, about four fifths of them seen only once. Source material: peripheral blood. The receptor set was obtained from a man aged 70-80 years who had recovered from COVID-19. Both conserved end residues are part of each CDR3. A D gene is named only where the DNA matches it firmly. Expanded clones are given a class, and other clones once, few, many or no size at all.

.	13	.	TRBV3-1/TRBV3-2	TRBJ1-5	CASSVSSNQPQHF	TGTGCCAGCAGCGTTTCAAGCAATCAGCCCCAGCATTTT
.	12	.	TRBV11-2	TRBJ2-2	CASSPYTGELFF	TGTGCCAGCAGCCCTTACACCGGGGAGCTGTTTTTT
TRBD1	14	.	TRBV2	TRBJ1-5	CASSTGQGGQPQHF	TGTGCCAGCAGTACGGGACAGGGTGGACAGCCCCAGCATTTT
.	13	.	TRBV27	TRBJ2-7	CASSFSSVYEQYF	TGTGCCAGCAGTTTTTCAAGCGTCTACGAGCAGTACTTC
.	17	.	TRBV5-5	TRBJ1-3	CASSLEMQGRAGNTIYF	TGTGCCAGCAGCTTGGAGATGCAGGGAAGAGCTGGAAACACCATATATTTT
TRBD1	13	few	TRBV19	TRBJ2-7	CASSETGAYEQYF	TGTGCCAGTAGTGAGACAGGGGCCTACGAGCAGTACTTC
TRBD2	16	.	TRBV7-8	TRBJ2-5	CASSFGGEGTRETQYF	TGTGCCAGCAGCTTTGGGGGGGAGGGTACTCGGGAGACCCAGTACTTC
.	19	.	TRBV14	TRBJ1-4	CASSQDPARASATNEKLFF	TGTGCCAGCAGCCAAGACCCCGCCAGGGCGTCAGCAACTAATGAAAAACTGTTTTTT
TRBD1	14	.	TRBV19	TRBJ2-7	CASRGGQGNYEQYF	TGTGCCAGTAGGGGTGGACAGGGCAACTACGAGCAGTACTTC
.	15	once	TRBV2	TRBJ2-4	CASSGAQGGKNIQYF	TGTGCCAGCAGTGGGGCCCAGGGTGGCAAAAACATTCAGTACTTC
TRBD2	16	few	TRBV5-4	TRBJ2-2	CASSIRTSGNTGELFF	TGTGCCAGCAGCATCAGGACTAGCGGGAATACCGGGGAGCTGTTTTTT
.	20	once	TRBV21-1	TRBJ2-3	CASSTNREKGPSGLTDTQYF	TGTGCCAGCAGCACTAACAGGGAAAAGGGCCCATCAGGACTCACAGATACGCAGTATTTT
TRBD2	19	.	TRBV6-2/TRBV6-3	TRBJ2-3	CASSYFPRTSGRGADTQYF	TGTGCCAGCAGCTATTTCCCAAGGACTAGCGGGAGAGGGGCAGATACGCAGTATTTT
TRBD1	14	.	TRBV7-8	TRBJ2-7	CASSPWGTGLEQYF	TGTGCCAGCAGCCCCTGGGGGACAGGGCTCGAGCAGTACTTC
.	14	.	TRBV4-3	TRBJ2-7	CASSHGVPNYEQYF	TGCGCCAGCAGCCACGGGGTCCCCAATTACGAGCAGTACTTC
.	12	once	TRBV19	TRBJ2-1	CASSTSGWEQFF	TGTGCCAGTAGTACCTCAGGGTGGGAGCAGTTCTTC
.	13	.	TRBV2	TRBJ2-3	CASSARPTDTQYF	TGTGCCAGCAGTGCGCGGCCCACAGATACGCAGTATTTT
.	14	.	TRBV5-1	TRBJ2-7	CASSPGVAVYEQYF	TGCGCCAGCAGCCCCGGCGTAGCGGTCTACGAGCAGTACTTC
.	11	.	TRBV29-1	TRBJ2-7	CSAWSSYEQYF	TGCAGCGCCTGGAGCTCCTACGAGCAGTACTTC
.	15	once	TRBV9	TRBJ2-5	CASSVDIRRGETQYF	TGTGCCAGCAGCGTAGATATCCGGAGGGGAGAGACCCAGTACTTC
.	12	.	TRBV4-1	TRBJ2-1	CASSQDDWEQFF	TGCGCCAGCAGCCAAGATGACTGGGAGCAGTTCTTC
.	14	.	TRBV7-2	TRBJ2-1	CASSPAGKYNEQFF	TGTGCCAGCAGTCCCGCGGGGAAGTACAATGAGCAGTTCTTC
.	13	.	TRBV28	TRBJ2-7	CASRAGFSYEQYF	TGTGCCAGCAGAGCAGGATTCTCCTACGAGCAGTACTTC
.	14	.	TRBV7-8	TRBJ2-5	CASSERGYEETQYF	TGTGCCAGCAGCGAAAGGGGTTATGAGGAGACCCAGTACTTC
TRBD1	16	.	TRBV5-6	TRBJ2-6	CASSPYDRGSANVLTF	TGTGCCAGCAGCCCCTACGACAGGGGGTCAGCCAACGTCCTGACTTTC
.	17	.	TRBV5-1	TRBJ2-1	CASSPQAGGSSYNEQFF	TGCGCCAGCAGCCCCCAAGCTGGCGGCAGCTCCTACAATGAGCAGTTCTTC
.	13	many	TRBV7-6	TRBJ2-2	CASSSTETGELFF	TGTGCCAGCAGCTCGACAGAGACCGGGGAGCTGTTTTTT
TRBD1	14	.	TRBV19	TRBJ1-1	CASRIGTADTEAFF	TGTGCCAGTAGAATAGGGACAGCAGACACTGAAGCTTTCTTT
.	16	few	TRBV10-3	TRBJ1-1	CAISPLPQTDPTEAFF	TGTGCCATCAGTCCCCTCCCTCAGACAGACCCCACTGAAGCTTTCTTT